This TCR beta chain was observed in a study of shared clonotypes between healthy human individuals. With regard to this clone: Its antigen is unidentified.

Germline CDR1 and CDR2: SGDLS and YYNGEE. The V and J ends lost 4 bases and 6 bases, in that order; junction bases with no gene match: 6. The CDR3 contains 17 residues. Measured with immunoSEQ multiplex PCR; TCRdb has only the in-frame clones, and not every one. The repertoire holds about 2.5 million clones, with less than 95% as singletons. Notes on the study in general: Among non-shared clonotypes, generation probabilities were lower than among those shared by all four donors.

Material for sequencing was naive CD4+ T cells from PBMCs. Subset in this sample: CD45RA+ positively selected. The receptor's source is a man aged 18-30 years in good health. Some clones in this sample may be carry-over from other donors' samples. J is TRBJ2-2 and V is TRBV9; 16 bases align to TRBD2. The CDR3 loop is CASSLQGLAGGAGELFF. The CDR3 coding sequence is TGTGCCAGCAGCCTTCAGGGACTAGCGGGAGGGGCCGGGGAGCTGTTTTTT.